These 17 T cell receptor beta chains were sequenced from one sample in a study of blood T cell repertoires in COVID-19 (dated by TCRdb to about 2020). Libraries were built with the immunoSEQ multiplex PCR assay. The clones in this table, taken by TCRdb from immuneACCESS, are in-frame only. Not every clone is retained; where verified, under half of the shortfall comes from an unresolved V gene, and the cause of the rest is unknown. The sample records 100,000 or so clones, approximately 92% of which are singletons. The ten biggest clones cover approximately 5.8% of the sample. Sequencing input: peripheral blood. These receptor sequences come from a man in his forties or fifties with active COVID-19.

The chain couples TRBV28 to TRBJ2-1, with D perhaps TRBD2 (5 bases). The germline V gene encodes CDR1 MDHEN and CDR2 SYDVKM. The V gene lost 1 base and the J gene lost 0 bases, with 16 bases spanning the gap. The CDR3 is 18 amino acids. The CDR3 DNA reads as TGTGCCAGCAGTTTATATCCTAGCAGTAGTATCTCCTACAATGAGCAGTTCTTC. This sequence encodes CASSLYPSSSISYNEQFF.

V usage is TRBV9 and J usage is TRBJ2-1, with D perhaps matching TRBD2 (6 bases). The germline V gene encodes CDR1 SGDLS and CDR2 YYNGEE. With 3 bases removed from V and 7 bases from J, the gap between germline ends came to 11 bases. The length of the CDR3 is 13 residues. The CDR3 sequence is CASSARLDNEQFF. The CDR3 DNA follows: TGTGCCAGCAGCGCCCGACTAGATAATGAGCAGTTCTTC.

This chain connects TRBV18 to TRBJ2-3; possible D gene TRBD1, 6 bases. The V gene lost 5 bases and the J gene lost 4 bases, with 13 bases spanning the gap. Germline V gene data show CDR1 as KGHSH and CDR2 as LQKENI. The CDR3 spans 14 residues. The CDR3 DNA follows: TGTGCCAGCTCATCAACAGGGTTGGCAGATACGCAGTATTTT. Translation: CASSSTGLADTQYF.

This clone appeared once. The chain combines TRBV28 with TRBJ2-5; 7 nucleotides agree with TRBD2. The CDR3 has 13 amino acids. Germline V gene lookup returns CDR1 MDHEN and CDR2 SYDVKM. V lost 6 bases, J lost 5 bases, and 6 bases stayed unmatched. The CDR3 region is CASRRGLGETQYF. CDR3 in DNA: TGTGCCAGCAGACGTGGACTAGGTGAGACCCAGTACTTC.

The chain recombines TRBV7-9 with TRBJ1-2; a possible D gene is TRBD1 (6 bases). V was pared by 3 bases and J by 6 bases, with 14 bases between. Germline assignment: CDR1 SEHNR and CDR2 FQNEAQ (reference sequence). This CDR3 is 14 amino acids long. The CDR3: CASSLQQGLDGYTF. Here the CDR3 DNA reads TGTGCCAGCAGCTTGCAACAGGGTCTGGATGGCTACACCTTC.

The gene calls are TRBV30 and TRBJ1-2; TRBD1 might be the D (6 bases). This CDR3 spans 14 amino acids. CDR1 and CDR2 (germline): GTSNPN, SVGIG (reference sequence). The V end was cut by 0 bases, the J end by 4 bases, with 12 bases between. Here the CDR3 DNA reads TGTGCCTGGAGTGTACTTACAGGGCCCTATGGCTACACCTTC. This codes for CAWSVLTGPYGYTF. Supplemented by reference TRBV30 and TRBJ1-2, the full variable domain reads SQTIHQWPATLVQPVGSPLSLECTVEGTSNPNLYWYRQAAGRGLQLLFYSVGIGQISSEVPQNLSASRPQDRQFILSSKKLLLSDSGFYLCAWSVLTGPYGYTFGSGTRLTVV.

V is TRBV20-1 and J is TRBJ2-5; TRBD2 might be the D (6 bases). Trimming stripped 5 bases from V and 3 bases from J, with 7 bases between. The V gene's germline CDR1 is DFQATT and CDR2 SNEGSKA (reference sequence). The CDR3 length is 11 residues. The CDR3 loop is CSASGEETQYF. The DNA of the CDR3 is TGCAGTGCTTCGGGAGAAGAGACCCAGTACTTC.

The J gene is TRBJ2-1, the V gene TRBV7-3, with 13 bases fitting TRBD2. CDR3 length: 16 amino acids. V gave up 5 bases and J gave up 8 bases; unmatched junction bases: 9. Germline V CDR1 and CDR2: SGHTA, FQGTGA. CDR3 nucleotide sequence: TGTGCCAGCAGCAGCAGGACTAGCGGGAGCAAGCATGAGCAGTTCTTC. Protein product: CASSSRTSGSKHEQFF.

The genes are TRBV28 and TRBJ1-4; the D gene is possibly TRBD1 (5 bases). The CDR3 contains 15 residues. Germline assignment: CDR1 MDHEN and CDR2 SYDVKM. V lost 3 bases to trimming and J lost 7 bases, with 15 bases between them. The CDR3 region has the DNA TGTGCCAGCAGTTTTAGGGGCCCAAGAAGTGAAAAACTGTTTTTT. Protein: CASSFRGPRSEKLFF.

The CDR3 DNA reads TGTGCCTGGAGTGTACTCGAAGCGGGAGTCACCTACGAGCAGTACTTC. Translating it yields CAWSVLEAGVTYEQYF. The V and J genes are TRBV30 and TRBJ2-7, with 8 bases fitting TRBD2. V shed 0 bases and J 2 bases; nucleotides not matched to a gene: 9. Germline values: CDR1 GTSNPN, CDR2 SVGIG (reference sequence). The CDR3 contains 16 residues. The whole variable domain, filled in from reference TRBV30 and TRBJ2-7, reads SQTIHQWPATLVQPVGSPLSLECTVEGTSNPNLYWYRQAAGRGLQLLFYSVGIGQISSEVPQNLSASRPQDRQFILSSKKLLLSDSGFYLCAWSVLEAGVTYEQYFGPGTRLTVT.

This sequence joins TRBV10-3 and TRBJ2-5, with D hard to call. The V end was cut by 3 bases, the J end by 3 bases, with 5 bases between. CDR1 and CDR2 from the germline V gene are ENHRY and SYGVKD. This CDR3 is 12 amino acids long. The CDR3 DNA follows: TGTGCCATCAGTGAATTAGAAGAGACCCAGTACTTC. Its protein product is CAISELEETQYF.

The J gene is TRBJ2-1, the V gene TRBV2; D perhaps matches TRBD2 (6 bases). The length of the CDR3 is 15 residues. Germline values: CDR1 SNHLY, CDR2 FYNNEI. Trimming shortened V by 5 bases and J by 1 base, and 12 bases separated the two germline ends. Here the CDR3 DNA reads TGTGCCAGCAGTTCTCAAAGCGGGTCCTACAATGAGCAGTTCTTC. This translates into CASSSQSGSYNEQFF.

This clone showed up just once. The V and J genes are TRBV24-1 and TRBJ2-3; D perhaps matches TRBD1 (5 bases). The germline V gene encodes CDR1 KGHDR and CDR2 SFDVKD. This CDR3 is 15 amino acids long. Trimming pared 9 bases from V and 4 bases from J, leaving 19 bases between. The CDR3 DNA sequence: TGTGCCACCGCCTCGCCAGGGCCATATTCAGATACGCAGTATTTT. Protein sequence: CATASPGPYSDTQYF.

V usage is TRBV6-5 and J usage is TRBJ1-6; the D is unclear. Trimming cost V 0 bases and J 14 bases, with 14 bases left between them. From germline, CDR1 is MNHEY and CDR2 SVGAGI. The CDR3 extends over 14 amino acids. CDR3: CASSYSTAALSLHF. The CDR3 DNA sequence: TGTGCCAGCAGTTACTCGACCGCGGCCCTTTCCCTCCACTTT.

This clone occurred once. V is TRBV19 and J is TRBJ2-5, with TRBD1 identical over 8 bases. This CDR3 contains 14 residues. Germline CDR1 reads LNHDA; CDR2 reads SQIVND (reference sequence). Trimming cost V 4 bases and J 5 bases; bases outside gene matches: 6. CDR3 region: CASSRPGQVETQYF. CDR3 nucleotide sequence: TGTGCCAGTAGTAGACCGGGACAGGTGGAGACCCAGTACTTC.

This clone was detected only a few times. The chain is built from TRBV9 and TRBJ1-5; a possible D gene is TRBD1 (5 bases). The CDR3 spans 14 residues. Germline assignment: CDR1 SGDLS and CDR2 YYNGEE. Trimming shortened V by 0 bases and J by 5 bases, and 9 bases separated the two germline ends. Here the CDR3 DNA reads TGTGCCAGCAGCGTAGACGGACACTATCAGCCCCAGCATTTT. The encoded protein is CASSVDGHYQPQHF.

The table lists this clone with a count of one. V usage is TRBV28 and J usage is TRBJ1-2; 7 nucleotides align to TRBD1. CDR1 is MDHEN, CDR2 SYDVKM, per germline. The CDR3 covers 11 residues. V shed 11 bases, J shed 4 bases, and the junction held 4 bases outside the gene matches. The CDR3 is CAVQGFYGYTF. CDR3 nucleotide sequence: TGTGCCGTACAGGGGTTCTATGGCTACACCTTC.